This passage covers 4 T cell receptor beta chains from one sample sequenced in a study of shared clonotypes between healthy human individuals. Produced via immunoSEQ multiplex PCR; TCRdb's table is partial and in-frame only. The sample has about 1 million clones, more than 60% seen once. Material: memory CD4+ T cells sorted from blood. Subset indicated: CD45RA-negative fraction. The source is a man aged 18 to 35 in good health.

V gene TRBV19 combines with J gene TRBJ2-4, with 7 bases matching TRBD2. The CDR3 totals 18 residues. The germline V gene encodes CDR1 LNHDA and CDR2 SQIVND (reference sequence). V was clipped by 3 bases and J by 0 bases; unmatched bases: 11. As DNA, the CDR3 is TGTGCCAGTAGTATTAGCGGGTCGAAATTACTAGCCAAAAACATTCAGTACTTC. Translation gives CASSISGSKLLAKNIQYF.

The chain's CDR3 is CASSIRQGTDTQYF. The CDR3, as DNA: TGTGCCAGTAGTATTAGACAGGGCACAGATACGCAGTATTTT. The J gene is TRBJ2-3, the V gene TRBV19; possible D gene TRBD1, 6 bases. Germline-derived CDR1 and CDR2 are LNHDA and SQIVND (reference sequence). The V and J ends lost 3 bases and 1 base respectively, with 8 bases between them. This CDR3 has 14 amino acids. The variable domain in full, with the rest retrieved from reference TRBV19 and TRBJ2-3, is DGGITQSPKYLFRKEGQNVTLSCEQNLNHDAMYWYRQDPGQGLRLIYYSQIVNDFQKGDIAEGYSVSREKKESFPLTVTSAQKNPTAFYLCASSIRQGTDTQYFGPGTRLTVL.

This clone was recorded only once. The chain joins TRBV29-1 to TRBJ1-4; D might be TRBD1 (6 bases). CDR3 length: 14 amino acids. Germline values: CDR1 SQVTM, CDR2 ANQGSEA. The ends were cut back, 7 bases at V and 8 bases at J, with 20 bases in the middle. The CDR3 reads CSADLQGPGEKLFF. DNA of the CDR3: TGCAGCGCCGACCTACAGGGCCCGGGCGAAAAACTGTTTTTT.

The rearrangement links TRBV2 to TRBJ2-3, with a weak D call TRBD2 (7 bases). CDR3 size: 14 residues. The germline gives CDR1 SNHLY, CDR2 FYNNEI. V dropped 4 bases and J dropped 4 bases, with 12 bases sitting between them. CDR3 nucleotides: TGTGCCAGCAGTGGGGGGGGGCTCCCAGATACGCAGTATTTT. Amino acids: CASSGGGLPDTQYF.